Following are 9 T cell receptor beta chains from one sample sequenced in a study of blood T cell repertoires in COVID-19. Some clones are missing from TCRdb's copy, which holds only in-frame ones; the method was immunoSEQ multiplex PCR. The repertoire consists of under 150,000 clones, with over 75% occurring once and the leading ten covering roughly 3.9%. Sequenced input: PBMCs or T cells enriched from blood (not recorded which). Receptor source: a man aged 50 or older in a cohort exposed to, infected with or recovered from COVID-19 (not recorded which).

The chain uses TRBV9 and TRBJ2-2, with TRBD2 identical over 7 bases. This CDR3 comprises 16 residues. Looked up from germline, CDR1 is SGDLS and CDR2 is YYNGEE. The V segment lost 1 base and the J segment 6 bases; nucleotides outside the gene matches: 9. The CDR3 reads CASSVSAAGMSGELFF. The DNA of the CDR3 is TGTGCCAGCAGCGTATCGGCAGCGGGGATGTCCGGGGAGCTGTTTTTT.

The genes are TRBV21-1 and TRBJ2-7; TRBD1, as called in the table, went unchecked against the DNA. TRBV21-1 is designated a pseudogene. The CDR3 contains 14 residues. The DNA of the CDR3 is TGTGCCAGCAGCAAAGGACAGGGGACCTACGAGCAGTACTTC. Protein product: CASSKGQGTYEQYF.

The V call is TRBV6-6, the J call TRBJ1-2; the match to TRBD1 covers 10 bases. Per germline, CDR1 MNHNY and CDR2 SVGAGI (reference sequence). The V and J ends lost 3 bases and 8 bases, in that order; junction bases with no gene match: 6. This CDR3 has 14 amino acids. DNA of the CDR3: TGTGCCAGCAGTTATTTGACAGGGGGCGACGGCTACACCTTC. As protein: CASSYLTGGDGYTF.

The chain recombines TRBV5-1 with TRBJ2-7; weak D call: TRBD2 (5 bases). Trimming shortened V by 2 bases and J by 6 bases, and 9 bases separated the two germline ends. CDR1 is SGHRS and CDR2 is YFSETQ in the germline V gene. CDR3 length: 12 amino acids. CDR3 nucleotides: TGCGCCAGCAGCTTTTCTGAGGGCGAGCAGTACTTC. Protein: CASSFSEGEQYF.

The chain links TRBV2 to TRBJ2-3, with D hard to call. The CDR3 consists of 15 residues. Germline-derived CDR1 and CDR2 are SNHLY and FYNNEI. The V and J ends lost 6 bases and 6 bases respectively, with 19 bases between them. CDR3 bases: TGTGCCAGCAGGGCGAGAGGTTTGGTTATGGATACGCAGTATTTT. Its protein product is CASRARGLVMDTQYF.

This clone came up a few times. The gene calls are TRBV5-1 and TRBJ2-7; 7 bases are a match to TRBD1. V shed 0 bases and J 6 bases; nucleotides not matched to a gene: 3. The CDR3 has 13 residues. CDR1 is SGHRS, CDR2 YFSETQ, per germline. Here the CDR3 DNA reads TGCGCCAGCAGCTTGGACAGGGGTTTCGAGCAGTACTTC. The encoded protein is CASSLDRGFEQYF.

This clone was counted between two and nine times. This sample also contains other DNA sequences that code for the same CDR3. The chain recombines TRBV27 with TRBJ2-7; the D gene is possibly TRBD1 (5 bases). Between the trimmed V and J ends, which lost 3 bases and 5 bases, there was a span of 11 bases. The CDR3 consists of 13 residues. CDR1 is MNHEY and CDR2 is SMNVEV in the germline V gene (reference sequence). CDR3: CASSLAGFDEQYF. The CDR3 DNA reads as TGTGCCAGCAGTTTGGCAGGGTTCGACGAGCAGTACTTC.

The V and J genes are TRBV18 and TRBJ1-2, with 7 bases lining up with TRBD1. The CDR3 consists of 14 residues. Germline-derived CDR1 and CDR2 are KGHSH and LQKENI. The trim removed 4 bases at V and 6 bases at J, leaving 8 bases unmatched. The CDR3 loop reads CASSQGGANNGYTF. For the CDR3, the DNA is TGTGCCAGCTCACAAGGGGGCGCGAACAATGGCTACACCTTC.

The chain uses TRBV3-1 (or the pseudogene TRBV3-2) and TRBJ2-7, with 14 nucleotides matching TRBD2. CDR1 is LGHDT, CDR2 YNNKEL, per germline (reference sequence). J gave up 2 bases and V 4 bases, and 1 base lay outside the gene matches. CDR3 length equals 15 residues. The CDR3: CASSLTSGGAYEQYF. CDR3 bases: TGTGCCAGCAGCCTGACTAGCGGGGGGGCCTACGAGCAGTACTTC.